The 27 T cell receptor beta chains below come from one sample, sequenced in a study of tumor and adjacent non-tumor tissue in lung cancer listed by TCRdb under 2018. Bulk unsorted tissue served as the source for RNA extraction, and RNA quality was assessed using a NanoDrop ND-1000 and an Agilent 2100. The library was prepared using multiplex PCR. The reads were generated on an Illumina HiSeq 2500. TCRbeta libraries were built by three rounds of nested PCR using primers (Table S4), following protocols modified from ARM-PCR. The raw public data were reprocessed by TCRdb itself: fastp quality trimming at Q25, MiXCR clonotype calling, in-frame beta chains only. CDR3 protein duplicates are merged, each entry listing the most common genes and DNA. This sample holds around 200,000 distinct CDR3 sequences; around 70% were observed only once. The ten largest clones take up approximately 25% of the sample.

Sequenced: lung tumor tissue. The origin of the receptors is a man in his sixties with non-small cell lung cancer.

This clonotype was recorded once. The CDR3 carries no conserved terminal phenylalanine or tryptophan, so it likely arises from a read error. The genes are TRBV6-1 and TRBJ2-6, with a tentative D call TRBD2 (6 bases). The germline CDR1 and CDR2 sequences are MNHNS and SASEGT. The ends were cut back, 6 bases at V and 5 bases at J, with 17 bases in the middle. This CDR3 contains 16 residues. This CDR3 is CASRRDFRAWANVLTV. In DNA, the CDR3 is TGTGCCAGCAGACGGGACTTTCGGGCCTGGGCCAACGTCCTGACTGTC.

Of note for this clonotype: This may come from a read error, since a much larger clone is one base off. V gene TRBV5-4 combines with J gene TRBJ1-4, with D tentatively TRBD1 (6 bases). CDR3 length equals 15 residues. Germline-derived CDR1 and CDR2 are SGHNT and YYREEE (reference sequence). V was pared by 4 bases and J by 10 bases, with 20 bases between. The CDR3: CASSVQGAVRGKLFF. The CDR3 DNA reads TGTGCCAGCAGCGTACAGGGTGCAGTTCGGGGAAAACTGTTTTTT. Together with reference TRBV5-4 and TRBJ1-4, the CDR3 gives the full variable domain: ETGVTQSPTHLIKTRGQQVTLRCSSQSGHNTVSWYQQALGQGPQFIFQYYREEENGRGNFPPRFSGLQFPNYSSELNVNALELDDSALYLCASSVQGAVRGKLFFGSGTQLSVL.

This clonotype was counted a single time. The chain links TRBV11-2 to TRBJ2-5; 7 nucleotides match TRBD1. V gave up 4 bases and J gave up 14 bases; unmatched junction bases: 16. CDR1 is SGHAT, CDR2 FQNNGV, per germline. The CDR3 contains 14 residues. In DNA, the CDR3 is TGTGCCAGCAGCTCCGGACAGGTGCTGGAGATCCATTACTTC. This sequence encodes CASSSGQVLEIHYF.

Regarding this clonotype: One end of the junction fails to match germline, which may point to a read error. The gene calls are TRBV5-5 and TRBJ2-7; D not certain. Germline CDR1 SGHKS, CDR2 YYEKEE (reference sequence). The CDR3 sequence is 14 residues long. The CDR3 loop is CVSRSYDSAYEQYF. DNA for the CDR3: TGTGTCAGCAGATCCTATGACTCAGCTTACGAGCAGTACTTC. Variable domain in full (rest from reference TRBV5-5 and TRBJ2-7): DAGVTQSPTHLIKTRGQQVTLRCSPISGHKSVSWYQQVLGQGPQFIFQYYEKEERGRGNFPDRFSARQFPNYSSELNVNALLLGDSALYLCVSRSYDSAYEQYFGPGTRLTVT.

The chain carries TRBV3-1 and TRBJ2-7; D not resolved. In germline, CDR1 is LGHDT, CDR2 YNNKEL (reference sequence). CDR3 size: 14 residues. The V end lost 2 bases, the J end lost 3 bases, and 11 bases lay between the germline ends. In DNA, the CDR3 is TGTGCCAGCAGCCAATACCCCGTCGACTACGAGCAGTACTTC. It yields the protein CASSQYPVDYEQYF.

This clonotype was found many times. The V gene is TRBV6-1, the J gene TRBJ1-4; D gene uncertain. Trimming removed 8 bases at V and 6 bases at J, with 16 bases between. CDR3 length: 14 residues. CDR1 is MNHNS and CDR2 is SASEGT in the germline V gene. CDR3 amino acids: CASRISLHDEKLFF. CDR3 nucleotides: TGTGCCAGCCGAATCTCTCTCCATGATGAAAAACTGTTTTTT.

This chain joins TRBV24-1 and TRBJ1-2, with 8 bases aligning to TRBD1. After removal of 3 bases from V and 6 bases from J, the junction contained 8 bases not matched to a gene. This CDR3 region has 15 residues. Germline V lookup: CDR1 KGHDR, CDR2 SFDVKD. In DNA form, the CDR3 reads TGTGCCACCAGTGATCAGGGGGCGCCACACGATGGCTACACCTTC. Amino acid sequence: CATSDQGAPHDGYTF.

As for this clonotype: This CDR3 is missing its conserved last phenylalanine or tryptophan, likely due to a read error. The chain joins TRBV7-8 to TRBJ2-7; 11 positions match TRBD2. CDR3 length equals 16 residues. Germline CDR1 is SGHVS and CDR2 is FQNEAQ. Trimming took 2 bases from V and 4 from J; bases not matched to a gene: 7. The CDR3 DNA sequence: TGTGCCAGCAGCTTATCCCGCCTAGCGGGAGGATACGAGCAGTACATC. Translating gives CASSLSRLAGGYEQYI.

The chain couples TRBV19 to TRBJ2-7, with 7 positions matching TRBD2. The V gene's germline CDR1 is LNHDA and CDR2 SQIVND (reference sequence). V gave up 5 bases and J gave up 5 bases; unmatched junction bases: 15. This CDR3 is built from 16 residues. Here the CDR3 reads CASSPRAESGINEQYF. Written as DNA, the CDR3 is TGTGCCAGTAGTCCCCGGGCCGAAAGCGGGATCAACGAGCAGTACTTC.

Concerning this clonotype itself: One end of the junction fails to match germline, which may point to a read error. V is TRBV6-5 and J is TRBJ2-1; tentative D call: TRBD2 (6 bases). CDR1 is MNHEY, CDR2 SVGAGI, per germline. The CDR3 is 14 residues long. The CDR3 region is CARSYSRLVSEQFF. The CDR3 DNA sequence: TGTGCCAGGAGTTACTCCAGACTAGTCTCTGAGCAGTTCTTC.

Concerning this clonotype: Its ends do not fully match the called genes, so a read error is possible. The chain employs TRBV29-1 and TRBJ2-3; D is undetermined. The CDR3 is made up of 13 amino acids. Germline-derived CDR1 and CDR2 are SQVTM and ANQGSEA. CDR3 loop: CSAPSDGTDMQYF. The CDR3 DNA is TGCAGCGCCCCGTCAGATGGCACAGATATGCAGTATTTT.

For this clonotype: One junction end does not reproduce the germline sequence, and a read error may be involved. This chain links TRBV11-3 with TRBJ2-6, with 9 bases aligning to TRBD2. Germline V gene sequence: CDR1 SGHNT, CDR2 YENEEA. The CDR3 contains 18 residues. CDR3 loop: CASSSGLAGFSGANVLNF. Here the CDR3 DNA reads TGTGCCAGCAGCTCGGGACTAGCCGGATTCTCTGGGGCCAACGTCCTGAATTTC.

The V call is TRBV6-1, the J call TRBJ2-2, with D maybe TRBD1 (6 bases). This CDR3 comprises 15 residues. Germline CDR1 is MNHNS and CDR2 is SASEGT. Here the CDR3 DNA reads TGTGTCTCAAAGGCAGGGGATGCGAACACCGGGGAGCTGTTTTTT. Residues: CVSKAGDANTGELFF.

The CDR3 sequence is CASGNGRVTGNEQYF. CDR3 DNA: TGTGCCAGCGGCAATGGGCGAGTAACTGGCAACGAGCAGTACTTC. The genes are TRBV6-5 and TRBJ2-7; D gene ambiguous. Germline V gives CDR1 MNHEY, CDR2 SVGAGI. V was cut by 8 bases and J by 5 bases, with 22 bases left in between. This CDR3 has 15 residues.

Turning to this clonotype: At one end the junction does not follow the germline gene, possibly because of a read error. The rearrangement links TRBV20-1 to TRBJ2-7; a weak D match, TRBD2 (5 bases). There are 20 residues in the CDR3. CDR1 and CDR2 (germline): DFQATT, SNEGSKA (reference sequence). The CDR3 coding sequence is TGCAGTGCTAGAGCCCATTTCGACCCATCTAGCTGGAGCTTGGCATACGAGAAGTACTTC. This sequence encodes CSARAHFDPSSWSLAYEKYF.

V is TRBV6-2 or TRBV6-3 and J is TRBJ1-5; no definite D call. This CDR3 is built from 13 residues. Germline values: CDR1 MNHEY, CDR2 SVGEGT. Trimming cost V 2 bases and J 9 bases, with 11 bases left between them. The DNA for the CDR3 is TGTGCCAGCAGTTACGGCGGAGCTCGGCCCCAGCATTTT. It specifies CASSYGGARPQHF.

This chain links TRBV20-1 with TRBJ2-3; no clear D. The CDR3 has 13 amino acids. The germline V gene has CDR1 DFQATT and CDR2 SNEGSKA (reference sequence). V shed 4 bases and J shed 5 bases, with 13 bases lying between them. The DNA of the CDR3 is TGCAGTGCTACCTTTAAGGGTAGAGATACGCAGTATTTT. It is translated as CSATFKGRDTQYF.

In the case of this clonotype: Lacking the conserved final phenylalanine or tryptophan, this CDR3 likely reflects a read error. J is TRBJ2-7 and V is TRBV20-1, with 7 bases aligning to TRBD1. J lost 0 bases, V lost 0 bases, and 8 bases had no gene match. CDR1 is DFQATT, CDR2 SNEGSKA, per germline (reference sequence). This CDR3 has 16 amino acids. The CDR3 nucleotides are TGCAGTGCTAGAGATGATCGACAGGGTGTCTCCTACGAGCAGTACTTA. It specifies CSARDDRQGVSYEQYL.

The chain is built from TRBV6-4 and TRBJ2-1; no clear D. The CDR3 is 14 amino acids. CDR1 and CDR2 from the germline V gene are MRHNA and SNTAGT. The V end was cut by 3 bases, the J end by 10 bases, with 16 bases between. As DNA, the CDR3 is TGTGCCAGCAGTGAAGGAGTCGATTCCGGGGAGCAGTTCTTC. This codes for CASSEGVDSGEQFF.

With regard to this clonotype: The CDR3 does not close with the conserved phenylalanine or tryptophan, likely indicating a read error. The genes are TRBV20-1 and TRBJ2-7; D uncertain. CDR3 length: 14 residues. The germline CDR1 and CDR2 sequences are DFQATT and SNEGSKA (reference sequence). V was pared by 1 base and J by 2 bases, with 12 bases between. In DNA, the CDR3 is TGCAGTGCTAGAGTTGGGATCAAGACCTACGAGCAGTACTCC. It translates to CSARVGIKTYEQYS.

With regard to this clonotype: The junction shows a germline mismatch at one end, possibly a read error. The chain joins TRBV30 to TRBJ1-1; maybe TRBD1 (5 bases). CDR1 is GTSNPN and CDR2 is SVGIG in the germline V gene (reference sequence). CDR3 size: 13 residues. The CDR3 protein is CAWSDQGNTEAFF. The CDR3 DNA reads TGTGCTTGGAGTGACCAGGGGAACACTGAAGCTTTCTTT. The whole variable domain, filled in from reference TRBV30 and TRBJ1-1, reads SQTIHQWPATLVQPVGSPLSLECTVEGTSNPNLYWYRQAAGRGLQLLFYSVGIGQISSEVPQNLSASRPQDRQFILSSKKLLLSDSGFYLCAWSDQGNTEAFFGQGTRLTVV.

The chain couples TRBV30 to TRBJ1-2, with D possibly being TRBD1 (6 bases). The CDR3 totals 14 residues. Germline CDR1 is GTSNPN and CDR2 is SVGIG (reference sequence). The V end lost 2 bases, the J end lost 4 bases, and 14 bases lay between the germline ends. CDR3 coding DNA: TGTGCCTGGAGTCCAGGGGCTTCTTTCTATGGCTACACCTTC. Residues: CAWSPGASFYGYTF.

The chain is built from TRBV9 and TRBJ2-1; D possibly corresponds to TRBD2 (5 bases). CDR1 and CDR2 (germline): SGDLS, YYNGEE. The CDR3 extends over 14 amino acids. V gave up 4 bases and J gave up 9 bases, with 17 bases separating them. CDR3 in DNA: TGTGCCAGCAGCCCTCAGGCAAGGGAGACTGAGCAGTTCTTC. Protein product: CASSPQARETEQFF.

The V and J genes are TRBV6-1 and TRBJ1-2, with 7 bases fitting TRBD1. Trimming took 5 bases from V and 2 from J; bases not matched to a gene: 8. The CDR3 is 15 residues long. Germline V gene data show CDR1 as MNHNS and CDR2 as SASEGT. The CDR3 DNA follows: TGTGCCAGCAGTAAATATGTACAGGGGAACTATGGCTACACCTTC. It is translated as CASSKYVQGNYGYTF.

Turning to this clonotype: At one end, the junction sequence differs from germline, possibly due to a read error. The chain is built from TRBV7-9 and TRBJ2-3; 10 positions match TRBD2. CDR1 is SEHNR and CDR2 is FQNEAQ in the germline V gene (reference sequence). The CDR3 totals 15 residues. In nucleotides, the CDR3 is TGTGCCAGCAGCGACGGGACTAGCGACACACATACGCAGTATTTT. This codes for CASSDGTSDTHTQYF.

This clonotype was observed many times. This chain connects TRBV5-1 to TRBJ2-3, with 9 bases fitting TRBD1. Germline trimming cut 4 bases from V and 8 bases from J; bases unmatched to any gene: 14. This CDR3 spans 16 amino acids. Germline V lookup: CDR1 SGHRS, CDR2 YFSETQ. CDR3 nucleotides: TGCGCCAGCAGCAGGGGGACAGGGTTGTCGGGACGTACGCAGTATTTT. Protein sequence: CASSRGTGLSGRTQYF.

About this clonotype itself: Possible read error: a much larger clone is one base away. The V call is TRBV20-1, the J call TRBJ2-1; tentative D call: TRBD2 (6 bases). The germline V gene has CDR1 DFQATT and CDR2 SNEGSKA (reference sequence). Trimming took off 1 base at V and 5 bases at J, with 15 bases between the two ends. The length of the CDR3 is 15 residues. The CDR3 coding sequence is TGCAGTGCTAGAGGGTGGCGGGATTGGCACAATGAGCAGTTCTTC. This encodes CSARGWRDWHNEQFF.